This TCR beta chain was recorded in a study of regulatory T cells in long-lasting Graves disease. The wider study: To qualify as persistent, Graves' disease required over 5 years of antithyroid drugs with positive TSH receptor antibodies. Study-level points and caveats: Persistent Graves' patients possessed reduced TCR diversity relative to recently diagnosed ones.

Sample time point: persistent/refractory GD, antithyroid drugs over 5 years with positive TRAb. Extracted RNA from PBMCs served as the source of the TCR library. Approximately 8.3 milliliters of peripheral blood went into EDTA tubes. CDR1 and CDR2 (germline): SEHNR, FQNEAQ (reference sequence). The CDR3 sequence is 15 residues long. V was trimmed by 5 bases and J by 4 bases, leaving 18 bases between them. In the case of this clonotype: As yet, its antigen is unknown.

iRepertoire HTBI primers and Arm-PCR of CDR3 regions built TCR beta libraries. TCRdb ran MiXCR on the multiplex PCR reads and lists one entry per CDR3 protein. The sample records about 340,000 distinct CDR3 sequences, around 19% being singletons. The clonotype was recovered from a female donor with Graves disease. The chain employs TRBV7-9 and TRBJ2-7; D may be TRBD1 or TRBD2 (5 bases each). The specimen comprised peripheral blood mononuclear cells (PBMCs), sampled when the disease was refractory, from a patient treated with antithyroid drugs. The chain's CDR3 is CASSQPKGSSYEQYF. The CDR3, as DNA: TGTGCCAGCAGCCAGCCTAAGGGGAGCAGTTACGAGCAGTACTTC.